The clone carrying this T cell receptor (beta chain) was observed many times. This record belongs to a study of T cells in Graves' hyperthyroidism and ophthalmopathy. For the study at large: Prior to any treatment, at the point of initial diagnosis, peripheral blood was collected.

V shed 4 bases and J shed 8 bases, with 9 bases lying between them. CDR1 and CDR2 (germline): SGHTA, FQGTGA. The CDR3 consists of 12 residues. Amplification targeted TCR beta CDR3 regions from RNA transcripts. An initial round of RT-PCR targeting the TCR CDR3 relied on the HTBI primer set. Each CDR3 protein gets one entry after TCRdb re-called the multiplex PCR reads with MiXCR. The data contain around 620,000 distinct CDR3 sequences, roughly 15% of them singletons. Stable Graves' hyperthyroidism denoted no ophthalmopathy progression over 18 months. Any patient presenting with uncontrolled infection, other autoimmune disease, pregnancy or lactation was left out. Fresh 10 ml peripheral blood yielded PBMCs.

V and J are TRBV7-3 and TRBJ2-1; D gene ambiguous. Sequencing was performed on blood. This receptor was identified in a woman aged 25-40 years with Graves' hyperthyroidism. The DNA for the CDR3 is TGTGCCAGCAGCTGGGGTAGTCATGAGCAGTTCTTC. Translating it yields CASSWGSHEQFF.